The 15 T cell receptor beta chains below all came from one sample that was sequenced in a study of T cells in Graves' hyperthyroidism and ophthalmopathy. There were TCR beta CDR3 regions amplified from RNA transcripts. First-round RT-PCR targeting the TCR CDR3 was performed with the HTBI primer set. TCRdb re-called the multiplex PCR reads with MiXCR, one entry per CDR3 protein. Of hundreds of thousands of distinct CDR3 sequences listed, 45% are singletons. The sequenced sample consisted of peripheral blood or thyroid tissue (not recorded which). The receptors were sampled from an adult man with Graves' disease, either hyperthyroidism or ophthalmopathy (not recorded which).

This rearrangement joins TRBV29-1 to TRBJ1-2; TRBD1 might be the D (6 bases). Trimming shortened V by 6 bases and J by 7 bases, and 15 bases separated the two germline ends. Germline lookup yields CDR1 SQVTM and CDR2 ANQGSEA. CDR3 size: 12 residues. CDR3 sequence (DNA): TGCAGCGTGGGAGTACAGGGTGTTGGCTACACCTTC. Protein sequence: CSVGVQGVGYTF.

V gene TRBV12-3 or TRBV12-4 combines with J gene TRBJ1-4; possibly TRBD1 for D (6 bases). This CDR3 has 14 amino acids. V lost 3 bases and J 7 bases, leaving 12 bases between the germline ends. The CDR3, as DNA: TGTGCCAGCAGTTTCTCGGGGGCAGGTGAAAAACTGTTTTTT. Its protein product is CASSFSGAGEKLFF.

V usage is TRBV7-6 and J usage is TRBJ1-4; the D is unclear. Germline V lookup: CDR1 SGHVS, CDR2 FNYEAQ. The length of the CDR3 is 12 residues. The ends were cut back, 6 bases at V and 6 bases at J, with 8 bases in the middle. The CDR3 DNA sequence: TGTGCCAGCAGGGCGGATTATGAAAAACTGTTTTTT. This translates into CASRADYEKLFF.

This clonotype turned up a few times. This chain joins TRBV7-2 and TRBJ2-7; D possibly matches TRBD1 or TRBD2 (5 bases each). V lost 4 bases and J 4 bases, leaving 14 bases between the germline ends. Germline V lookup: CDR1 SGHTA, CDR2 FQGNSA. CDR3 size: 14 residues. The CDR3 sequence is CASSSTVGVYEQYF. CDR3 nucleotides: TGTGCCAGCAGCTCGACAGTGGGGGTTTACGAGCAGTACTTC.

About this clonotype itself: A read error may produce the germline difference seen at one junction end. The chain carries TRBV7-9 and TRBJ2-7; 10 bases align to TRBD1. Germline V CDR1 and CDR2: SEHNR, FQNEAQ (reference sequence). The CDR3 sequence is 15 residues long. The CDR3 protein is CASSLTGGSGYEQYF. CDR3 bases: TGCGCCAGCAGCTTGACAGGGGGCAGTGGCTACGAGCAGTACTTC.

The CDR3, as DNA: TGTGCTAGTGGTCGAGGGGGCAGCAATCAGCCCCAGCATTTT. It encodes CASGRGGSNQPQHF. The rearrangement uses TRBV12-5 and TRBJ1-5; TRBD1 matches at 7 bases. This CDR3 is 14 amino acids long. Looked up from germline, CDR1 is LGHNT and CDR2 is FRNRAP. Unmatched junction bases numbered 2, after V lost 5 bases and J lost 1 base.

This chain links TRBV7-8 with TRBJ1-6, with D tentatively TRBD1 (6 bases). V was pared by 5 bases and J by 8 bases, with 13 bases between. CDR3 length: 14 residues. The germline gives CDR1 SGHVS, CDR2 FQNEAQ. CDR3 coding DNA: TGTGCCAGCAGCCTATCAGGGGCGGATTCACCCCTCCACTTT. Amino acids: CASSLSGADSPLHF.

V is TRBV3-1 and J is TRBJ2-7; D unclear. CDR1 is LGHDT and CDR2 is YNNKEL in the germline V gene (reference sequence). Trimming cost V 2 bases and J 5 bases, with 4 bases left between them. CDR3 size: 11 residues. CDR3 coding DNA: TGTGCCAGCAGCCAACTACACGAGCAGTACTTC. It translates to CASSQLHEQYF.

This rearrangement joins TRBV19 to TRBJ2-7; 9 bases map to TRBD1. The germline V gene has CDR1 LNHDA and CDR2 SQIVND (reference sequence). The CDR3 loop spans 14 amino acids. The J segment lost 3 bases and the V segment lost 6 bases, leaving 6 bases of the junction unmatched. This CDR3 is CASREQGANYEQYF. CDR3 in DNA: TGTGCCAGTAGGGAACAGGGGGCCAACTACGAGCAGTACTTC.

The chain is built from TRBV15 and TRBJ1-5, with a possible D match to TRBD1 (6 bases). The germline V gene encodes CDR1 LNHNV and CDR2 YYDKDF (reference sequence). This CDR3 has 13 residues. Between the trimmed V and J ends, which lost 7 bases and 9 bases, there was a span of 16 bases. CDR3 DNA: TGTGCCACCAACAACGACAGGTTGTTGCCCCAGCATTTT. Translated: CATNNDRLLPQHF. The full variable domain, its missing parts supplied by reference TRBV15 and TRBJ1-5, is DAMVIQNPRYQVTQFGKPVTLSCSQTLNHNVMYWYQQKSSQAPKLLFHYYDKDFNNEADTPDNFQSRRPNTSFCFLDIRSPGLGDTAMYLCATNNDRLLPQHFGDGTRLSIL.

This clonotype was recorded many times. The rearrangement joins TRBV20-1 to TRBJ1-6, with TRBD1 matching 7 bases. This CDR3 has 13 residues. V lost 4 bases and J lost 8; bases outside the gene matches: 5. The V gene's germline CDR1 is DFQATT and CDR2 SNEGSKA (reference sequence). DNA for the CDR3: TGCAGTGCTACTGACAGGGAATATTCACCCCTCCACTTT. Amino acids: CSATDREYSPLHF.

V and J are TRBV10-3 and TRBJ1-6; TRBD1 matches 8 bases. This CDR3 comprises 10 residues. Germline CDR1 reads ENHRY; CDR2 reads SYGVKD. DNA of the CDR3: TGTGACCACGGACAGGGCCCCCTCCACTTT. Amino acid sequence: CDHGQGPLHF.

This clonotype was counted many times. J is TRBJ2-7 and V is TRBV5-1; D unclear. Germline CDR1 reads SGHRS; CDR2 reads YFSETQ. V shed 0 bases and J shed 6 bases, with 16 bases lying between them. The CDR3 is 15 residues long. The CDR3 sequence: CASSLDRPGGREQYF. The CDR3 bases are TGCGCCAGCAGCTTGGATCGGCCCGGTGGACGCGAGCAGTACTTC.

This clonotype was seen ten or more times. The genes are TRBV2 and TRBJ1-2; D may be TRBD1 (6 bases). Germline V gene sequence: CDR1 SNHLY, CDR2 FYNNEI. The CDR3 is 12 amino acids. With 5 bases removed from V and 6 bases from J, the gap between germline ends came to 10 bases. Written as DNA, the CDR3 is TGTGCCAGCAGTTTCCGGGGGCATGGCTACACCTTC. Its translation is CASSFRGHGYTF.

This clonotype was picked up one time. The chain uses TRBV15 and TRBJ1-5; 7 nucleotides agree with TRBD1. The germline V gene has CDR1 LNHNV and CDR2 YYDKDF (reference sequence). With V trimmed by 0 bases and J by 7 bases, 18 bases remained unmatched. The CDR3 is made up of 19 amino acids. The CDR3 here is CATSRDPRGGSTGLQPQHF. For the CDR3, the DNA is TGTGCCACCAGCAGAGATCCCAGGGGTGGTTCGACAGGGCTCCAGCCCCAGCATTTT.